This paragraph reports one TCR beta chain. Its antigen specificity is not known. Within one base of it there is no much larger clone, and no base qualities were kept. The cohort consisted of hundreds of healthy bone marrow donors. At the time of sampling, every cohort member was nominally healthy, though immune exposures that went unrecorded were likely present. CMV serostatus was recorded as positive for 289 and negative for about 50% of the roughly 670 cohort members, whereas no CMV serostatus was recorded for the donor in question. Every donor gave a peripheral blood sample, and the peripheral blood mononuclear cells from that sample were used for TCR beta sequencing. Genomic DNA extraction from the blood cell samples was performed with the Qiagen DNeasy Blood Extraction Kit. This sample was included in a study of cytomegalovirus exposure and HLA in healthy donors (dated by TCRdb to between 2016 and 2019). About the full investigation: An earlier analysis of 587 of the donors reported 276 Gb of sequence data and 117 million unique TCR beta sequences obtained from some 200 million T cells. An early release that covered fewer than 750 HLA-typed donors contained approximately 300 gigabases of sequencing data and around 80 million unique TCR sequences. Among the roughly 400 genotyped donors, around 81% belonged to the genetic ancestry cluster associated with self-reported Caucasian donors. The aim of the study was to test whether cataloging public T cell receptors could identify signatures of past pathogen exposure. The study used immunosequencing to profile the T cell repertoires of 666 subjects and linked those repertoires to cytomegalovirus serostatus. A separate validation cohort of some 130 different subjects was used in addition to the 666-subject first cohort. High-throughput TCR immunosequencing, statistical association of individual TCRs with disease status, and machine learning were combined to predict cytomegalovirus infection status. To study patterns of TCR occurrence, a later analysis re-analyzed previously published TCR beta repertoires from 550 to 800 donors and added high-resolution HLA genotyping. The later analysis used no new phenotypic data to find candidate immune exposures, relying instead on TCR beta sequences and their occurrence across donors. To decide whether each TCR beta V gene segment behaved as functional or pseudogenic, an earlier analysis of some 600 of the donors relied on high-throughput TCR beta sequencing. Donor age, sex, ethnicity and CMV serostatus were compiled together with the repertoire data. Genome-wide SNP genotypes for about three fifths of the roughly 670 donors were used in a later genetic analysis, which treated that subset as a discovery cohort. All discovery cohort repertoires had been generated on a single sequencing platform. HLA typing included class I and class II loci at four-digit resolution. Typing coverage differed by locus: A, B, C, DRB1 and DQB1 were typed in roughly 629-630 donors, DQA1 in about 550, DPA1 in 600 to 610, and DPB1 in 472. Several DR-DQ haplotypes were handled as single units for association and clustering because linkage in the cohort was strong. Among about 410 genotyped donors of the cohort, an average of around 240,000 unique TCR beta nucleotide sequences was sequenced per donor, of which about 19% were non-productive.

The investigation overall reported the following: A further reported finding was that TCR beta sequences accurately predicted the HLA-A and HLA-B alleles for most subjects in the first cohort. A later genetic analysis associated a missense DCLRE1C variant with V-gene and J-gene trimming of TCR beta chains, and an independent cohort replicated the association. A later analysis found that most CMV-associated TCR beta chains appeared HLA-restricted, with HLA associations seemingly driven largely by CMV exposure. Several of the top co-occurrence clusters appeared to be linked to parvovirus B19, influenza, CMV and Epstein-Barr virus, according to a later analysis. The authors suggested that the approach could potentially be generalized to other disease states and immunological phenotypes. Correlated functional status among segregating V segments might reflect linkage disequilibrium, but an unknown experimental factor could not be ruled out. In a later analysis, HLA-associated TCR beta chains showed more clonal expansion and lower generation probabilities than non-associated chains that were equally common. A few of the identified cytomegalovirus-associated TCR beta chains were confirmed in vitro to be specific for cytomegalovirus antigens. Seventeen rarely observed V segments, including chromosome 9 orphons, were excluded from the earlier analysis of approximately 500 of the donors because counts were too low. A later genetic analysis reported fewer N-insertions in productive TCRs among donors in an Asian-associated ancestry cluster than the roughly 700-donor mean. In both the original and validation cohorts, the classifier was reported to diagnose cytomegalovirus status with high specificity and sensitivity. In the study, approximately 160 TCR beta chains were listed as associated with cytomegalovirus. This cohort had only TCR beta chains sequenced, and the lack of alpha or paired-chain data limited which features could be detected. The only immune exposure information available for the cohort was CMV serostatus. In an earlier analysis of about 600 of the donors, most TCR beta V segments appeared in productive rearrangements about 90% or about 30% of the time, broadly matching IMGT annotations. Because some donors lacked HLA typing at each locus, the association tests relied only on the typed subset. Roughly uniform sequencing depth across donors was assumed in presence/absence analyses, although this assumption may not hold. A cluster of highly shared sequence variants was judged likely to be a technical artifact of the sequencing pipeline. Assigning TCR associations to individual alleles was difficult when HLA alleles, especially DR and DQ, strongly co-occurred. While some public TCRs were present in many individuals, most TCR sequences turned up only very rarely across donors. A later analysis associated 17,000 or so TCR beta sequences with specific HLA alleles at a false discovery rate of 0.05. In a later analysis, the rate of TCR association differed among HLA loci, with DRB1 alleles having the most associated TCRs and HLA-C alleles having the fewest.

To prepare the library, the immunoSEQ multiplex PCR assay was applied. For the multiplex PCR, a mixture combining 60 forward primers for TCR Vbeta segments and 13 reverse primers for TCR Jbeta segments was used. Amplification of the CDR3 region of rearranged TCR beta genes was performed with a multiplex PCR assay on genomic DNA. The Illumina HiSeq System was used to sequence the amplified TCR beta libraries as 87-base-pair reads. Per the source publication's procedure: A later analysis tallied some 79 million unique TCR beta chains across the approximately 670 repertoires, and 10 million to 11 million of those chains were shared by two or more donors. To remove PCR and sequencing errors, raw reads were error-corrected and collapsed into unique sequences using a nearest-neighbor algorithm that merged closely related sequences. CDR3 sequences were aligned to IMGT reference sequences to assign V, D and J gene segments. Each retained sequence needed at least a six-nucleotide match to both a V gene segment and a J gene segment. A rearrangement counted as productive if the CDR3 had no stop codons and remained in frame with V and J, and every other rearrangement counted as non-productive. CDR3 was defined according to IMGT convention as the region running from the second conserved V-encoded cysteine to the conserved J-encoded phenylalanine. The earlier analysis of 550 to 650 of the donors excluded any sequence lacking an unambiguous match to a single V gene segment. In an earlier analysis of around 590 of the donors, a V segment was called functional when productive rearrangements were above 56.7%, and segregating when the standard deviation between donors exceeded 5%. To diagnose cytomegalovirus status from the catalog of TCR beta chain sequences, a statistical classification framework was built. In a later analysis, V and J genes were assigned by comparing TCR nucleotide sequences against IMGT/GENE-DB human TR gene sequences. Using the TCRdist pipeline, a later analysis assigned CDR3 sequences along with most-parsimonious VDJ recombination scenarios. In a later analysis, every TCR beta chain was defined by the combination of its CDR3 amino acid sequence and its V-gene family, and reads without a unique V-gene family were dropped. As a way to deal with suspected cross-contamination and a sequencing artifact, a later analysis dropped hundreds of nucleotide sequences that were highly shared and had low generation probability. For each public chain, a later analysis derived a clonal expansion index from normalized ranks of inferred template counts within each repertoire. In a later analysis, generation probabilities were computed using a VDJ recombination model fitted to out-of-frame rearrangements, and the results were checked against IGoR. Hypergeometric tests were used in a later analysis to score TCR-TCR, TCR-HLA and TCR-CMV co-occurrence, with a repertoire-size bias correction applied to the TCR pairs. False discovery rates were estimated in a later analysis by permuting HLA or CMV assignments 20 times. A later analysis grouped co-occurring TCRs with DBSCAN, adding TCRdist sequence similarity when clustering within HLA-allele-positive subsets. Repertoires with fewer than 30,000 or more than 120,000 public chains were left out of co-occurrence clustering, as were four to six repertoires with anomalous nucleotide sharing. TCRdb holds this immuneACCESS table with in-frame rearrangements only. Some clones are missing; in checked studies, unresolved V genes explain under half, and the rest has no known cause. The D gene and trimming were derived from the DNA, and the V and J assignments and clone size from that table. Recorded for this sample are some 130,000 clones; roughly 75% of them occurred a single time. The leading ten clones occupy approximately 4.8% of the sample.

The sample taken for sequencing was PBMCs. The TCR sequence derives from a man younger than 40 in good health.

The DNA sequence reads TGTGCCAGCGCGGCGGGTAACCTCGGCTATGGCTACACCTTC. This sequence encodes CASAAGNLGYGYTF. In this chain, TRBV11-3 is recombined with TRBJ1-2, with no confident D gene call. Based on the germline V gene, the CDR1 and CDR2 sequences are SGHNT and YENEEA. V drops 8 bases and J drops 4 bases, leaving 17 bases in between. The CDR3 spans 14 residues, from the cysteine through the phenylalanine. Only the CDR3 DNA stays, 42 bases, in frame from base 1. Reference TRBV11-3 and TRBJ1-2 genes cover what lies past the CDR3, so the full variable domain is EAGVVQSPRYKIIEKKQPVAFWCNPISGHNTLYWYLQNLGQGPELLIRYENEEAVDDSQLPKDRFSAERLKGVDSTLKIQPAELGDSAVYLCASAAGNLGYGYTFGSGTRLTVV.